The 25 T cell receptor beta chains in this list originate from one sample, sequenced in a study of cytomegalovirus exposure and HLA in healthy donors. Sequencing was performed with immunoSEQ multiplex PCR; in TCRdb, only in-frame clones are kept and a portion is missing. The table lists 130,000 to 150,000 clones, approximately 88% of them singletons. Material: PBMCs. The source of these receptors is a man aged 18-30 years in good health and CMV-seropositive.

The chain combines TRBV19 with TRBJ1-1; D remains ambiguous. Trimming pared 8 bases from V and 1 base from J, leaving 11 bases between. In germline, CDR1 is LNHDA, CDR2 SQIVND (reference sequence). The CDR3 is 13 amino acids. In DNA form, the CDR3 reads TGTGCCAGTGGGCCCCCCGGGAACACTGAAGCTTTCTTT. It specifies CASGPPGNTEAFF. Full variable domain (rest looked up from reference TRBV19 and TRBJ1-1): DGGITQSPKYLFRKEGQNVTLSCEQNLNHDAMYWYRQDPGQGLRLIYYSQIVNDFQKGDIAEGYSVSREKKESFPLTVTSAQKNPTAFYLCASGPPGNTEAFFGQGTRLTVV.

This chain connects TRBV6-1 to TRBJ1-1, with D unresolved. The CDR3 length is 11 residues. Germline V CDR1 and CDR2: MNHNS, SASEGT. Trimming pared 11 bases from V and 0 bases from J, leaving 7 bases between. CDR3 residues: CAVTLNTEAFF. The CDR3 nucleotides read TGTGCCGTCACACTGAACACTGAAGCTTTCTTT.

V is TRBV6-6 and J is TRBJ2-1; D perhaps matches TRBD2 (6 bases). The germline V and J ends were trimmed by 7 bases and 4 bases, with 11 bases remaining between them. Germline CDR1 reads MNHNY; CDR2 reads SVGAGI (reference sequence). The CDR3 spans 13 residues. The CDR3: CASTYGGYNEQFF. The CDR3 nucleotides are TGTGCCAGCACCTATGGGGGGTACAATGAGCAGTTCTTC.

The chain carries TRBV6-6 and TRBJ2-1; D is ambiguous. Deletions cut 7 bases from V and 7 bases from J, with 8 bases between. Germline CDR1 is MNHNY and CDR2 is SVGAGI (reference sequence). The CDR3 sequence is 11 residues long. In nucleotides, the CDR3 is TGTGCCAGCACCCTCGGGAATGAGCAGTTCTTC. Its protein product is CASTLGNEQFF.

The V gene is TRBV28, the J gene TRBJ2-5, with D hard to call. The germline gives CDR1 MDHEN, CDR2 SYDVKM. Trimming cost V 2 bases and J 7 bases, with 5 bases left between them. The CDR3 totals 11 residues. In DNA form, the CDR3 reads TGTGCCAGCAGTTTACCAGGGACCCAGTACTTC. Amino acids: CASSLPGTQYF.

This clone was recorded only once. This chain links TRBV10-3 with TRBJ1-2, with TRBD1 as a possible D gene (5 bases). Germline CDR1 is ENHRY and CDR2 is SYGVKD. Trimming stripped 5 bases from V and 7 bases from J, with 8 bases between. CDR3 length: 11 residues. The CDR3 bases are TGTGCCATCAGTAGCGGGGGTGGCTACACCTTC. This sequence encodes CAISSGGGYTF.

The chain combines TRBV5-1 with TRBJ2-7, with 7 positions matching TRBD2. With 4 bases clipped from V and 1 base from J, the junction kept 5 bases outside the gene matches. Germline V lookup: CDR1 SGHRS, CDR2 YFSETQ. CDR3 length: 14 residues. The CDR3 loop reads CASSEGLGSYEQYF. The CDR3 bases are TGCGCCAGCAGCGAAGGACTAGGGTCCTACGAGCAGTACTTC. Combining the CDR3 with reference TRBV5-1 and TRBJ2-7 gives the whole variable domain KAGVTQTPRYLIKTRGQQVTLSCSPISGHRSVSWYQQTPGQGLQFLFEYFSETQRNKGNFPGRFSGRQFSNSRSEMNVSTLELGDSALYLCASSEGLGSYEQYFGPGTRLTVT.

This clone turned up a few times. This rearrangement joins TRBV19 to TRBJ1-4; D is possibly TRBD1 (5 bases). The V gene's germline CDR1 is LNHDA and CDR2 SQIVND (reference sequence). CDR3 size: 14 residues. Trimming left V 5 bases short and J 8 bases short, with 15 bases between. In DNA form, the CDR3 reads TGTGCCAGTAGTGAGATCTTGGGGCGCGAAAAACTGTTTTTT. This gives the protein CASSEILGREKLFF.

This clone appeared a single time. V usage is TRBV4-1 and J usage is TRBJ2-3, with no clear D. Looked up from germline, CDR1 is MGHRA and CDR2 is YSYEKL. The CDR3 loop spans 14 amino acids. V lost 1 base and J lost 7, with 12 bases in between. The chain's CDR3 is CASSQVIRGYTQYF. The CDR3 DNA is TGCGCCAGCAGCCAAGTAATCCGAGGATATACGCAGTATTTT.

V and J are TRBV6-6 and TRBJ1-1; D is possibly TRBD1 (6 bases). Germline V lookup: CDR1 MNHNY, CDR2 SVGAGI (reference sequence). The CDR3 covers 15 residues. Trimming took off 4 bases at V and 2 bases at J, with 14 bases between the two ends. The CDR3 loop is CASSSTGPLNTEAFF. DNA of the CDR3: TGTGCCAGCAGTTCGACAGGCCCCCTTAACACTGAAGCTTTCTTT.

This clone appeared a single time. The J gene is TRBJ1-2, the V gene TRBV13; D remains ambiguous. The CDR3 is 14 residues long. Germline-derived CDR1 and CDR2 are PRHDT and FYEKMQ (reference sequence). Trimming shortened V by 1 base and J by 3 bases, and 9 bases separated the two germline ends. CDR3: CASSLERSDYGYTF. CDR3 in DNA: TGTGCCAGCAGCTTAGAACGGTCCGACTATGGCTACACCTTC.

The J gene is TRBJ1-5, the V gene TRBV28; the match to TRBD1 covers 12 bases. CDR3 length: 15 residues. The germline V gene has CDR1 MDHEN and CDR2 SYDVKM. The trim removed 4 bases at V and 6 bases at J, leaving 4 bases unmatched. CDR3 sequence reads: CASSWGQGATQPQHF. The CDR3 DNA sequence: TGTGCCAGCAGTTGGGGACAGGGGGCCACTCAGCCCCAGCATTTT.

The V gene is TRBV5-6, the J gene TRBJ1-1; 9 nucleotides match TRBD1. Germline V gives CDR1 SGHDT, CDR2 YYEEEE. The CDR3 spans 17 residues. The J segment lost 0 bases and the V segment lost 4 bases, leaving 10 bases of the junction unmatched. The CDR3 is CASSTDRGRVLNTEAFF. The DNA for the CDR3 is TGTGCCAGCAGCACCGACAGGGGGAGGGTCCTGAACACTGAAGCTTTCTTT.

The rearrangement joins TRBV5-5 to TRBJ1-1, with TRBD1 matching 8 bases. CDR3 length: 16 residues. V lost 0 bases to trimming and J lost 1 base; unmatched junction nucleotides: 5. Germline V gene data show CDR1 as SGHKS and CDR2 as YYEKEE (reference sequence). The CDR3 bases are TGTGCCAGCAGCTTGGGACAGGGGCAGGGGAACACTGAAGCTTTCTTT. Translating gives CASSLGQGQGNTEAFF.

This chain joins TRBV30 and TRBJ1-1, with D uncertain. Germline V lookup: CDR1 GTSNPN, CDR2 SVGIG (reference sequence). The V end lost 4 bases, the J end lost 1 base, and 7 bases lay between the germline ends. This CDR3 spans 12 amino acids. The CDR3 DNA sequence: TGTGCCTGGAACCAGAAGAACACTGAAGCTTTCTTT. It encodes CAWNQKNTEAFF.

The chain employs TRBV5-1 and TRBJ1-1; TRBD1 aligns across 10 bases. Germline CDR1 SGHRS, CDR2 YFSETQ. The CDR3 has 15 amino acids. The junction had 6 bases not matched to a gene; V was cut back by 2 bases and J by 5 bases. This chain's CDR3 is CASSLDRGRWTEAFF. The CDR3 DNA follows: TGCGCCAGCAGCTTAGACAGGGGGCGGTGGACTGAAGCTTTCTTT.

This clone came up once. V and J are TRBV5-4 and TRBJ1-1; D unresolved. Germline V CDR1 and CDR2: SGHNT, YYREEE (reference sequence). V was trimmed by 5 bases and J by 1 base, leaving 12 bases between them. The CDR3 consists of 14 residues. For the CDR3, the DNA is TGTGCCAGCAGTTCCAACGGGAGGAACACTGAAGCTTTCTTT. This codes for CASSSNGRNTEAFF. The complete variable domain, with remaining parts taken from reference TRBV5-4 and TRBJ1-1, reads ETGVTQSPTHLIKTRGQQVTLRCSSQSGHNTVSWYQQALGQGPQFIFQYYREEENGRGNFPPRFSGLQFPNYSSELNVNALELDDSALYLCASSSNGRNTEAFFGQGTRLTVV.

The chain couples TRBV5-1 to TRBJ1-4, with D maybe TRBD1 (6 bases). CDR1 is SGHRS and CDR2 is YFSETQ in the germline V gene. The CDR3 contains 15 residues. Trimming stripped 3 bases from V and 5 bases from J, with 14 bases between. DNA for the CDR3: TGCGCCAGCAGCTCTTCAGGGGCGGGCAATGAAAAACTGTTTTTT. Translating gives CASSSSGAGNEKLFF.

Comment on this clone: One junction end disagrees with the germline gene, perhaps due to a read error. The chain joins TRBV27 to TRBJ1-1; a possible D gene is TRBD1 (5 bases). There are 15 residues in the CDR3. Germline lookup yields CDR1 MNHEY and CDR2 SMNVEV (reference sequence). In DNA, the CDR3 is TGTGCCAGCACTTTAGGGAGGGGTGGCGACACTGAAGCTTTCTTT. Protein sequence: CASTLGRGGDTEAFF.

J is TRBJ1-1 and V is TRBV9; no firm D call. The length of the CDR3 is 15 residues. Germline values: CDR1 SGDLS, CDR2 YYNGEE. Trimming took off 0 bases at V and 0 bases at J, with 9 bases between the two ends. The CDR3 is CASSVAPQLNTEAFF. The CDR3 region has the DNA TGTGCCAGCAGCGTAGCTCCACAGCTGAACACTGAAGCTTTCTTT.

This clone turned up a few times. This chain connects TRBV11-2 to TRBJ1-4, with D perhaps TRBD1 (6 bases). CDR3 length equals 18 residues. Germline CDR1 SGHAT, CDR2 FQNNGV. V lost 5 bases to trimming and J lost 12 bases, with 31 bases between them. Here the CDR3 DNA reads TGTGCCAGCAGCCCTCGAGGCTTGGGGACATCACGGAACGTAGAACTGTTTTTT. The encoded protein is CASSPRGLGTSRNVELFF.

The rearrangement joins TRBV9 to TRBJ1-2; D may be TRBD1 (5 bases). Trimming left V 4 bases short and J 7 bases short, with 20 bases between. Germline CDR1 and CDR2: SGDLS and YYNGEE. This CDR3 contains 15 residues. The CDR3 nucleotides are TGTGCCAGCAGCACATTCAGGGTTGATGGGTCTGGCTACACCTTC. Protein product: CASSTFRVDGSGYTF.

V and J are TRBV9 and TRBJ2-2; D perhaps matches TRBD2 (6 bases). Germline loops: CDR1 SGDLS, CDR2 YYNGEE. The CDR3 runs to 16 residues. Trimming left V 0 bases short and J 4 bases short, with 13 bases between. The CDR3 DNA is TGTGCCAGCAGCGTAGTGTCCCGGGGGAGCACCGGGGAGCTGTTTTTT. As protein: CASSVVSRGSTGELFF. The whole variable domain, filled in from reference TRBV9 and TRBJ2-2, reads DSGVTQTPKHLITATGQRVTLRCSPRSGDLSVYWYQQSLDQGLQFLIQYYNGEERAKGNILERFSAQQFPDLHSELNLSSLELGDSALYFCASSVVSRGSTGELFFGEGSRLTVL.

The chain recombines TRBV28 with TRBJ1-2; perhaps TRBD1 as D (5 bases). CDR1 is MDHEN and CDR2 is SYDVKM in the germline V gene. With 4 bases removed from V and 6 bases from J, the gap between germline ends came to 15 bases. This CDR3 has 14 residues. CDR3 sequence reads: CASSSASFRDGYTF. CDR3 nucleotide sequence: TGTGCCAGCAGTTCCGCATCATTCAGGGATGGCTACACCTTC.

This sequence joins TRBV13 and TRBJ2-2; D call uncertain. Germline V gives CDR1 PRHDT, CDR2 FYEKMQ (reference sequence). CDR3 length: 13 amino acids. Trimming stripped 1 base from V and 8 bases from J, with 8 bases between. As DNA, the CDR3 is TGTGCCAGCAGCTTAGAACAAAGTGGGGAGCTGTTTTTT. The encoded protein is CASSLEQSGELFF.